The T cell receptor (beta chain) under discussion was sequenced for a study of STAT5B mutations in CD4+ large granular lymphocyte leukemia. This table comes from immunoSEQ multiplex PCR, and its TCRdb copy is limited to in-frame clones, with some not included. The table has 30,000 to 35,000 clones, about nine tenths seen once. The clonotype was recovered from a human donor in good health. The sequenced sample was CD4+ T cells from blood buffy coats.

CDR3 residues: CASSFPLWGNIQYF. CDR3 DNA sequence: TGTGCCAGCAGCTTTCCTCTATGGGGAAACATTCAGTACTTC. This chain uses TRBV11-2 with TRBJ2-4, with D unclear. Germline V gene lookup returns CDR1 SGHAT and CDR2 FQNNGV. The CDR3 sequence is 14 residues long. Trimming shortened V by 3 bases and J by 6 bases, and 12 bases separated the two germline ends. The full variable domain, its missing parts supplied by reference TRBV11-2 and TRBJ2-4, is EAGVAQSPRYKIIEKRQSVAFWCNPISGHATLYWYQQILGQGPKLLIQFQNNGVVDDSQLPKDRFSAERLKGVDSTLKIQPAKLEDSAVYLCASSFPLWGNIQYFGAGTRLSVL.